The clone carrying this T cell receptor (beta chain) was seen a handful of times. What it binds is not known. Total RNA, at least 6 micrograms per sample, came from PBMCs. The CDR3 contains 12 residues. Trimming shortened V by 7 bases and J by 5 bases, and 11 bases separated the two germline ends. Germline-derived CDR1 and CDR2 are MNHEY and SVGEGT. These data come from a study of blood T cells in healthy people across ages. It was with a sample-barcoded 5' primer and a J-beta primer mix that a second PCR of roughly 7 to 12 cycles was run. TCRdb re-analysed the 5' RACE reads in MiXCR, keeping a single row per CDR3 protein. The data hold fewer than 750,000 distinct CDR3 sequences, with 45% to 60% observed a single time. Regarding the study as a whole: Age showed a roughly linear inverse relationship with TCR beta diversity per million T cells.

The TCR comes from an elderly woman in good health. The chain recombines TRBV6-2 or TRBV6-3 with TRBJ2-5; D remains ambiguous. Sequencing was carried out using blood. CDR3 in amino acids: CASTSNKETQYF. DNA for the CDR3: TGTGCCAGCACCTCCAACAAGGAGACCCAGTACTTC.